A single sample is the source of the 2 T cell receptor beta chains below, sequenced in a study of T cell responses to AZD1222 COVID-19 vaccine. Clones were sequenced by immunoSEQ multiplex PCR, and TCRdb holds only the in-frame ones, with some missing. This table holds about 89,000 clones, 75% to 95% found once. The sequencing used peripheral blood, collected 28 days after the second AZD1222 dose. Receptors originate from an adult who received the AZD1222 COVID-19 vaccine.

The chain joins TRBV12-3 or TRBV12-4 to TRBJ1-2; no firm D call. V lost 2 bases and J 4 bases, leaving 8 bases between the germline ends. CDR3 length: 13 residues. CDR3 amino acids: CASSLRRAYGYTF. The CDR3 nucleotides are TGTGCCAGCAGTTTAAGGCGCGCCTATGGCTACACCTTC.

The chain joins TRBV2 to TRBJ2-7; 9 nucleotides match TRBD1. The CDR3 contains 12 residues. V lost 4 bases and J lost 5; bases outside the gene matches: 0. Germline assignment: CDR1 SNHLY and CDR2 FYNNEI. The DNA for the CDR3 is TGTGCCAGCAGTGGACAGGGGGACGAGCAGTACTTC. Amino acids: CASSGQGDEQYF.